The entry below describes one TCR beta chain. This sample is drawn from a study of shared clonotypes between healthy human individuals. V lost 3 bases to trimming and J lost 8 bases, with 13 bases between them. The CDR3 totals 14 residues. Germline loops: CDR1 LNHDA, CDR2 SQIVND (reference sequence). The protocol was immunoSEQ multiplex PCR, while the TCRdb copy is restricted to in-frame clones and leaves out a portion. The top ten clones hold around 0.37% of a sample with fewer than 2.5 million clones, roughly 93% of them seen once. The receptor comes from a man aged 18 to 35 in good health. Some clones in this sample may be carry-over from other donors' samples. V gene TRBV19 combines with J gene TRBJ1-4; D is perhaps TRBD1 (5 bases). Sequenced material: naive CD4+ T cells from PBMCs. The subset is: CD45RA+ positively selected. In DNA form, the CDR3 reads TGTGCCAGTAGTATCCCGAGGAGGGGCGAAAAACTGTTTTTT. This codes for CASSIPRRGEKLFF.